These 27 T cell receptor beta chains share one sample of origin, sequenced in a study of T cells after yellow fever vaccination (dated by TCRdb to about 2019). Libraries were built with 5' RACE. The sequencer listed for this sample is Illumina NovaSeq 6000. The public reads were reanalyzed by TCRdb: fastp trimming at Q25, MiXCR alignment, in-frame beta chains only. CDR3 protein sequences are deduplicated, and each keeps its most common genes and DNA. The table for this sample lists some 220,000 distinct CDR3 sequences; about 3% of them were counted only once. 2.5% to 3.5% of the sample belongs to the ten largest clones. What the treatment or condition label conveys for this sample: live attenuated yellow fever vaccine strain. Specimen: CD4+ T cells sorted from PBMCs, collected 10 days after the yellow fever booster vaccination. These receptors all stem from a young man who received the YFV17D yellow fever vaccine.

V and J are TRBV7-9 and TRBJ2-7, with D hard to call. V gave up 4 bases and J gave up 13 bases, with 14 bases separating them. The CDR3 runs 11 residues. Germline loops: CDR1 SEHNR, CDR2 FQNEAQ (reference sequence). The DNA of the CDR3 is TGTGCCAGCAGCTCTGCCTACGAGAATTACTTC. Protein product: CASSSAYENYF. Filled out from reference TRBV7-9 and TRBJ2-7, the complete variable domain reads DTGVSQNPRHKITKRGQNVTFRCDPISEHNRLYWYRQTLGQGPEFLTYFQNEAQLEKSRLLSDRFSAERPKGSFSTLEIQRTEQGDSAMYLCASSSAYENYFGPGTRLTVT.

This clonotype occurred a few times. V is TRBV3-1 and J is TRBJ1-1; D is unclear. Looked up from germline, CDR1 is LGHDT and CDR2 is YNNKEL (reference sequence). The CDR3 sequence is 11 residues long. The V gene lost 2 bases and the J gene lost 6 bases, with 4 bases spanning the gap. The DNA for the CDR3 is TGTGCCAGCAGCCAAAACTCTGAAGCTTTCTTT. This encodes CASSQNSEAFF.

This clonotype was counted at least ten times. The chain joins TRBV7-8 to TRBJ2-1; D gene ambiguous. Deletions cut 5 bases from V and 4 bases from J, with 9 bases between. This CDR3 has 13 amino acids. CDR1 is SGHVS, CDR2 FQNEAQ, per germline. CDR3 bases: TGTGCCAGCAGCCAAGCTGGGTACAATGAGCAGTTCTTC. Translating gives CASSQAGYNEQFF.

This clonotype has at least ten counts. In DNA, the CDR3 is TGTGCCAGCAGCGAGGGCTCATCCTCTGGAAACACCATATATTTT. This translates into CASSEGSSSGNTIYF. J is TRBJ1-3 and V is TRBV7-6; D call uncertain. CDR3 length: 15 residues. The V gene lost 5 bases and the J gene lost 0 bases, with 11 bases spanning the gap. The germline V gene encodes CDR1 SGHVS and CDR2 FNYEAQ.

V gene TRBV7-3 combines with J gene TRBJ2-1, with D perhaps matching TRBD1 (6 bases). V was pared by 6 bases and J by 8 bases, with 14 bases between. The CDR3 extends over 13 amino acids. From germline, CDR1 is SGHTA and CDR2 FQGTGA. CDR3 in amino acids: CASSPDSQHEQFF. The CDR3 DNA reads as TGTGCCAGCAGTCCGGACAGCCAACATGAGCAGTTCTTC.

This rearrangement joins TRBV4-1 to TRBJ2-4; D is uncertain. The CDR3 is 16 amino acids. Germline loops: CDR1 MGHRA, CDR2 YSYEKL. Trimming took 1 base from V and 0 from J, leaving 10 bases between them. The CDR3 DNA reads TGCGCCAGCAGCCAAGGGCGGCAGGTAGCCAAAAACATTCAGTACTTC. Protein: CASSQGRQVAKNIQYF.

The chain employs TRBV18 and TRBJ2-1; 7 bases line up with TRBD2. This CDR3 comprises 14 residues. V shed 0 bases and J 9 bases; nucleotides not matched to a gene: 5. Germline V gene data show CDR1 as KGHSH and CDR2 as LQKENI. CDR3 in DNA: TGTGCCAGCTCACCACCGCGGAGCGGGGCTGAGCAGTTCTTC. This translates into CASSPPRSGAEQFF.

This sequence joins TRBV4-2 and TRBJ2-7; 8 bases align to TRBD1. CDR1 is LGHNA, CDR2 YNFKEQ, per germline. The CDR3 runs to 14 residues. The V segment lost 0 bases and the J segment 6 bases; nucleotides outside the gene matches: 4. The CDR3 DNA reads TGTGCCAGCAGCCAAGATCAGGGGGCCGGCGAGCAGTACTTC. Protein sequence: CASSQDQGAGEQYF.

The chain uses TRBV7-8 and TRBJ2-1; D is undetermined. The CDR3 consists of 14 residues. Trimming shortened V by 3 bases and J by 2 bases, and 8 bases separated the two germline ends. Germline V gives CDR1 SGHVS, CDR2 FQNEAQ. The CDR3 coding sequence is TGTGCCAGCAGCTTCCAGGCCCCCTACAATGAGCAGTTCTTC. Protein product: CASSFQAPYNEQFF.

This rearrangement joins TRBV4-3 to TRBJ1-6; D unresolved. V lost 0 bases and J 7 bases, leaving 10 bases between the germline ends. From germline, CDR1 is LGHNA and CDR2 YSLEER. The CDR3 is 15 residues long. The CDR3 spells CASSQEPQRNSPLHF. For the CDR3, the DNA is TGCGCCAGCAGCCAAGAGCCACAGAGAAATTCACCCCTCCACTTT.

This clonotype has at least ten counts. The chain combines TRBV20-1 with TRBJ2-3, with D maybe TRBD2 (6 bases). The germline gives CDR1 DFQATT, CDR2 SNEGSKA (reference sequence). V dropped 6 bases and J dropped 6 bases, with 13 bases sitting between them. This CDR3 comprises 12 residues. The CDR3 nucleotides are TGCAGTGCGGCGACTAGGTCGGATACGCAGTATTTT. This gives the protein CSAATRSDTQYF.

This clonotype was counted between two and nine times. The rearrangement links TRBV6-2 or TRBV6-3 to TRBJ2-7; 8 nucleotides line up with TRBD2. The CDR3 spans 14 residues. V dropped 10 bases and J dropped 2; count of bases not matched to a gene: 10. Germline V gene lookup returns CDR1 MNHEY and CDR2 SVGEGT. The CDR3 protein is CATLPVAGTYEQYF. In nucleotides, the CDR3 is TGTGCCACCCTGCCGGTAGCGGGGACCTACGAGCAGTACTTC.

This clonotype was counted ten times or more. This chain links TRBV28 with TRBJ1-1; D gene unclear. V lost 4 bases, J lost 8 bases, and 14 bases lay in between. This CDR3 has 13 residues. Germline V gene lookup returns CDR1 MDHEN and CDR2 SYDVKM. The CDR3 spells CASSSPWSREAFF. The CDR3 DNA reads as TGTGCCAGCAGTTCCCCATGGTCCAGGGAAGCTTTCTTT.

In this sample, this clonotype turned up many times. The chain uses TRBV20-1 and TRBJ2-7, with TRBD1 matching over 7 bases. Germline CDR1 DFQATT, CDR2 SNEGSKA (reference sequence). The V segment lost 8 bases and the J segment 4 bases; nucleotides outside the gene matches: 14. This CDR3 has 14 residues. The CDR3 coding sequence is TGCAGTCCTTACAGAGGGGGCGGAAGATACGAGCAGTACTTC. It encodes CSPYRGGGRYEQYF.

At least ten counts were recorded for this clonotype. The chain recombines TRBV10-3 with TRBJ1-2, with 9 nucleotides matching TRBD1. V dropped 3 bases and J dropped 6; count of bases not matched to a gene: 5. Germline V gene sequence: CDR1 ENHRY, CDR2 SYGVKD. The CDR3 has 14 amino acids. This CDR3 is CAISDLTGGHGYTF. The CDR3 bases are TGTGCCATCAGTGACCTAACAGGGGGCCATGGCTACACCTTC.

Ten or more counts support this clonotype. V usage is TRBV9 and J usage is TRBJ2-3, with 11 bases identical to TRBD2. The CDR3 is 16 residues long. The germline V gene encodes CDR1 SGDLS and CDR2 YYNGEE. J gave up 2 bases and V 4 bases, and 6 bases lay outside the gene matches. In DNA form, the CDR3 reads TGTGCCAGCAGCCCACTAGCGGGGGCCGACACAGATACGCAGTATTTT. Its protein product is CASSPLAGADTDTQYF. The entire variable domain, with the rest obtained from reference TRBV9 and TRBJ2-3, is as follows: DSGVTQTPKHLITATGQRVTLRCSPRSGDLSVYWYQQSLDQGLQFLIQYYNGEERAKGNILERFSAQQFPDLHSELNLSSLELGDSALYFCASSPLAGADTDTQYFGPGTRLTVL.

This clonotype was found many times. The CDR3 loop reads CSVARGINEQYF. The DNA for the CDR3 is TGCAGCGTTGCCCGGGGAATAAACGAGCAGTACTTC. The V call is TRBV29-1, the J call TRBJ2-7, with D tentatively TRBD2 (5 bases). Between the trimmed V and J ends, which lost 4 bases and 5 bases, there was a span of 12 bases. CDR1 SQVTM and CDR2 ANQGSEA come from the germline V gene. The CDR3 is 12 amino acids.

This clonotype was seen at least ten times. The chain employs TRBV7-2 and TRBJ2-7, with D hard to call. Germline V gene sequence: CDR1 SGHTA, CDR2 FQGNSA. The CDR3 length is 13 residues. The V and J ends lost 4 bases and 1 base respectively, with 8 bases between them. Written as DNA, the CDR3 is TGTGCCAGCAGCTCCGGCTTTTCCTACGAGCAGTACTTC. Translating gives CASSSGFSYEQYF.

This clonotype was detected many times. This chain joins TRBV6-6 and TRBJ1-6; TRBD1 matches at 8 bases. The germline V gene has CDR1 MNHNY and CDR2 SVGAGI (reference sequence). Trimming cost V 4 bases and J 10 bases; bases outside gene matches: 6. The CDR3 totals 14 residues. Here the CDR3 reads CASSSRGPGSPLHF. The CDR3 DNA follows: TGTGCCAGCAGTTCCAGGGGGCCAGGGTCACCCCTCCACTTT.

The V and J genes are TRBV28 and TRBJ2-3, with D possibly being TRBD1 (6 bases). CDR1 and CDR2 from the germline V gene are MDHEN and SYDVKM. V shed 5 bases and J shed 0 bases, with 15 bases lying between them. The CDR3 extends over 16 amino acids. CDR3 residues: CASSEPGHTSTDTQYF. DNA for the CDR3: TGTGCCAGCAGTGAACCGGGACACACTAGCACAGATACGCAGTATTTT.

This clonotype was detected only a few times. The CDR3 DNA follows: TGTGCCAGCAGCCAAGATTACCCAGCGTACGGCAATCAGCCCCAGCATTTT. It translates to CASSQDYPAYGNQPQHF. This rearrangement joins TRBV3-1 to TRBJ1-5; D gene unclear. Germline V CDR1 and CDR2: LGHDT, YNNKEL (reference sequence). V lost 0 bases to trimming and J lost 2 bases, with 14 bases between them. The CDR3 contains 17 residues.

This clonotype occurred many times. The chain employs TRBV20-1 and TRBJ2-7, with a weak D call TRBD2 (5 bases). Germline CDR1 and CDR2: DFQATT and SNEGSKA (reference sequence). Trimming took off 6 bases at V and 1 base at J, with 13 bases between the two ends. CDR3 length: 13 residues. The CDR3, as DNA: TGCAGTGCCCAAGACGGGGTATCCTACGAGCAGTACGTC. As protein: CSAQDGVSYEQYV.

The rearrangement links TRBV19 to TRBJ2-5; D uncertain. Germline V gene sequence: CDR1 LNHDA, CDR2 SQIVND (reference sequence). V was cut by 0 bases and J by 5 bases, with 10 bases left in between. The CDR3 spans 14 residues. The CDR3 bases are TGTGCCAGTAGTATAGAAAAGGGATTGGAGACCCAGTACTTC. It translates to CASSIEKGLETQYF.

This clonotype was recorded a few times. CDR3 amino acids: CASTSWGENTEAFF. The CDR3 bases are TGTGCCAGCACCTCCTGGGGGGAGAACACTGAAGCTTTCTTT. The chain employs TRBV12-3 or TRBV12-4 and TRBJ1-1, with D maybe TRBD1 (5 bases). V shed 7 bases and J shed 1 base, with 13 bases lying between them. This CDR3 is built from 14 residues.

The chain carries TRBV7-3 and TRBJ2-1; 9 bases are a match to TRBD2. The V and J ends lost 2 bases and 9 bases, in that order; junction bases with no gene match: 14. The CDR3 has 17 residues. CDR1 SGHTA and CDR2 FQGTGA come from the germline V gene. This CDR3 is CASSLRIGGGAHSEQFF. The DNA of the CDR3 is TGTGCCAGCAGCTTACGGATCGGCGGGGGGGCGCACTCTGAGCAGTTCTTC.

To note about this clonotype: No conserved phenylalanine or tryptophan ends this CDR3, so it is likely a read error. The chain employs TRBV6-5 and TRBJ2-1; unclear D gene. CDR1 is MNHEY and CDR2 is SVGAGI in the germline V gene. The CDR3 sequence is 13 residues long. The CDR3 nucleotides read TGTGCGAGCAGTCAGAGCCGGTGGGTGGAGCAGTTCTAC. Translation gives CASSQSRWVEQFY.

The J gene is TRBJ2-5, the V gene TRBV7-2, with D perhaps TRBD1 or TRBD2 (5 bases each). There are 15 residues in the CDR3. Trimming took 5 bases from V and 1 from J, leaving 14 bases between them. Germline assignment: CDR1 SGHTA and CDR2 FQGNSA. CDR3 protein: CASSPGPSPQETQYF. CDR3 bases: TGTGCCAGCAGCCCGGGGCCGTCTCCCCAAGAGACCCAGTACTTC.